Presented here are 10 T cell receptor beta chains from one specimen sequenced in a study of shared clonotypes between healthy human individuals. Sequenced by immunoSEQ multiplex PCR; TCRdb stores in-frame clones only, minus some. The repertoire holds some 2.1 million clones, with roughly 96% as singletons. Material for sequencing was naive CD4+ T cells sorted from blood. As to subset: CD45RA+ positively selected. These receptors came from a man younger than 30 in good health.

The J gene is TRBJ1-6, the V gene TRBV4-1; possible D gene TRBD1, 5 bases. Trimming left V 3 bases short and J 7 bases short, with 7 bases between. Germline lookup yields CDR1 MGHRA and CDR2 YSYEKL. The CDR3 totals 13 residues. CDR3 coding DNA: TGCGCCAGCAGCCATGAGGGGAATTCACCCCTCCACTTT. Translated: CASSHEGNSPLHF.

This chain connects TRBV30 to TRBJ2-3; D may be TRBD2 (6 bases). Trimming left V 1 base short and J 11 bases short, with 16 bases between. The V gene's germline CDR1 is GTSNPN and CDR2 SVGIG (reference sequence). This CDR3 has 13 residues. In DNA form, the CDR3 reads TGTGCCTGGAGTGACTCGGGACTCGGAGGGCAGTATTTT. Translated: CAWSDSGLGGQYF. The entire variable domain, with the rest obtained from reference TRBV30 and TRBJ2-3, is as follows: SQTIHQWPATLVQPVGSPLSLECTVEGTSNPNLYWYRQAAGRGLQLLFYSVGIGQISSEVPQNLSASRPQDRQFILSSKKLLLSDSGFYLCAWSDSGLGGQYFGPGTRLTVL.

About this clone itself: Other DNA sequences of this sample code for an identical CDR3. The rearrangement uses TRBV18 and TRBJ1-1; TRBD1 matches at 7 bases. Germline V lookup: CDR1 KGHSH, CDR2 LQKENI. J lost 0 bases, V lost 2 bases, and 3 bases had no gene match. The CDR3 extends over 15 amino acids. CDR3 sequence reads: CASSPAGTVNTEAFF. As DNA, the CDR3 is TGTGCCAGCTCACCAGCCGGGACAGTGAACACTGAAGCTTTCTTT.

The chain uses TRBV5-1 and TRBJ2-5; D unclear. This CDR3 has 15 amino acids. Trimming pared 1 base from V and 0 bases from J, leaving 10 bases between. Germline CDR1 is SGHRS and CDR2 is YFSETQ. CDR3 in DNA: TGCGCCAGCAGCTTGACGCTTCAGAACCAAGAGACCCAGTACTTC. Encoded protein: CASSLTLQNQETQYF.

The V call is TRBV19, the J call TRBJ1-1; no definite D call. The CDR3 contains 13 residues. The V end lost 3 bases, the J end lost 1 base, and 6 bases lay between the germline ends. Germline V lookup: CDR1 LNHDA, CDR2 SQIVND (reference sequence). The CDR3: CASSMTENTEAFF. CDR3 DNA: TGTGCCAGTAGTATGACGGAGAACACTGAAGCTTTCTTT.

The chain has TRBV19 and TRBJ1-5; D unclear. The V and J ends lost 0 bases and 4 bases respectively, with 13 bases between them. This CDR3 has 16 amino acids. Germline values: CDR1 LNHDA, CDR2 SQIVND (reference sequence). CDR3 protein: CASSIEGGIRNQPQHF. The DNA of the CDR3 is TGTGCCAGTAGTATAGAAGGTGGGATTCGGAATCAGCCCCAGCATTTT.

The rearrangement links TRBV27 to TRBJ2-5; TRBD2 might be the D (7 bases). Germline CDR1 reads MNHEY; CDR2 reads SMNVEV (reference sequence). The germline V and J ends were trimmed by 5 bases and 5 bases, with 18 bases remaining between them. The CDR3 length is 15 residues. The chain's CDR3 is CASSPRRGPRETQYF. The CDR3 region has the DNA TGTGCCAGCAGTCCAAGGCGGGGGCCCCGGGAGACCCAGTACTTC.

The chain is built from TRBV6-6 and TRBJ2-3; D call uncertain. Germline CDR1 is MNHNY and CDR2 is SVGAGI (reference sequence). V was clipped by 4 bases and J by 0 bases, with 8 bases between them. This CDR3 has 14 residues. CDR3 residues: CASSLMDSTDTQYF. In DNA form, the CDR3 reads TGTGCCAGCAGTTTAATGGACAGCACAGATACGCAGTATTTT.

The J gene is TRBJ2-5, the V gene TRBV28; D is ambiguous. From germline, CDR1 is MDHEN and CDR2 SYDVKM. The CDR3 runs to 10 residues. With 4 bases removed from V and 10 bases from J, the gap between germline ends came to 7 bases. CDR3 nucleotides: TGTGCCAGCAGTTCGACTCTCCAGTACTTC. This encodes CASSSTLQYF.

The CDR3 DNA sequence: TGCGCCAGCAGCCAAGAAGCATGGGAGAGTAGTGAGCAGTTCTTC. Its protein product is CASSQEAWESSEQFF. The chain has TRBV4-1 and TRBJ2-1; tentative D call: TRBD2 (5 bases). This CDR3 comprises 15 residues. V dropped 0 bases and J dropped 9 bases, with 15 bases sitting between them. Germline CDR1 is MGHRA and CDR2 is YSYEKL.